These T cell receptor beta chains were read from a single sample in a study of response to subunit inactivated influenza vaccine. In TCRdb, the RT-PCR reads were re-called with MiXCR into one record per CDR3 protein. The repertoire holds around 480,000 distinct CDR3 sequences, with more than 15% as singletons. Sequenced here: CD4+ T cells sorted from PBMCs, sampled around 25 months after vaccination. The source is a man aged 45-69 years who received an inactivated influenza vaccine. Each CDR3 is given with its conserved first and last residue. Fields, in order: J gene, D gene, clone size, V gene, CDR3 protein, CDR3 DNA. D genes are given only for firm matches. Only part of the rows carry a size: once, few, many, or a class if the clone is expanded.

TRBJ2-3,TRBD1,few,TRBV20-1,CSARSSGTASTDTQYF,TGCAGTGCTAGAAGCTCCGGGACAGCTAGCACAGATACGCAGTATTTT
TRBJ1-1,TRBD1,-,TRBV6-2/TRBV6-3,CASSSDWTGPMNTEAFF,TGTGCCAGCAGTTCCGATTGGACAGGACCCATGAACACTGAAGCTTTCTTT
TRBJ2-3,-,-,TRBV7-9,CASSSLGTDTQYF,TGTGCCAGCAGCTCCCTGGGCACAGATACGCAGTATTTT
TRBJ2-3,-,-,TRBV18,CASSPGATTDTQYF,TGTGCCAGCTCTCCGGGGGCTACTACAGATACGCAGTATTTT
TRBJ2-6,-,-,TRBV7-2,CASSFWGSGANVLTF,TGTGCCAGCAGCTTCTGGGGCTCTGGGGCCAACGTCCTGACTTTC
TRBJ2-7,-,-,TRBV4-3,CASSQGSSGTLAYEQYF,TGCGCCAGCAGCCAAGGTTCGAGCGGTACCCTCGCCTACGAGCAGTACTTC
TRBJ2-2,-,-,TRBV3-1,CASSQVTGNTGELFF,TGTGCCAGCAGCCAAGTGACCGGGAACACCGGGGAGCTGTTTTTT
TRBJ2-7,TRBD1,-,TRBV10-3,CACRTGGSYEQYF,TGTGCCTGCCGGACAGGGGGTTCCTACGAGCAGTACTTC
TRBJ2-1,TRBD1,-,TRBV20-1,CSAGQGAYNEQFF,TGCAGTGCTGGACAGGGGGCCTACAATGAGCAGTTCTTC
TRBJ1-5,-,few,TRBV7-9,CASSADGNQPQHF,TGTGCCAGCAGCGCGGACGGGAATCAGCCCCAGCATTTT
TRBJ2-1,TRBD2,-,TRBV20-1,CSALAGISYNEQFF,TGCAGTGCTTTAGCGGGAATCTCCTACAATGAGCAGTTCTTC
TRBJ2-3,TRBD2,-,TRBV9,CASSVDISGRDTQYF,TGTGCCAGCAGCGTAGACATTAGCGGGAGGGATACGCAGTATTTT
TRBJ1-4,TRBD1,few,TRBV4-3,CASSHGDRDNEKLFF,TGCGCCAGCAGCCATGGGGACAGGGATAATGAAAAACTGTTTTTT
TRBJ1-1,-,-,TRBV5-1,CASSLDTSGTEAFF,TGCGCCAGCAGCTTGGACACTTCCGGAACTGAAGCTTTCTTT
TRBJ2-4,TRBD1,-,TRBV5-1,CASSLRDSQRNIQYF,TGCGCCAGCAGCTTGAGGGACAGCCAAAGGAACATTCAGTACTTC
TRBJ1-5,TRBD1,-,TRBV3-1,CASSQGDRGRNQPQHF,TGTGCCAGCAGCCAAGGGGACAGGGGACGTAATCAGCCCCAGCATTTT
TRBJ2-5,-,-,TRBV7-9,CASSFSGVQETQYF,TGTGCCAGCAGCTTCTCCGGGGTGCAAGAGACCCAGTACTTC
TRBJ1-1,-,many,TRBV27,CASSFLTGNTEAFF,TGTGCCAGCAGTTTCCTCACTGGGAACACTGAAGCTTTCTTT
TRBJ2-6,TRBD1,few,TRBV5-6,CASSLLGQSSGANVLTF,TGTGCCAGCAGCTTGTTGGGACAGAGCTCTGGGGCCAACGTCCTGACTTTC
TRBJ1-5,TRBD1,-,TRBV20-1,CSARVPDRGTKPQHF,TGCAGTGCTAGGGTTCCGGACAGGGGGACCAAGCCCCAGCATTTT
TRBJ1-5,TRBD1,many,TRBV4-1,CASSQDWSGTGGFGNQPQHF,TGCGCCAGCAGCCAAGATTGGAGCGGGACAGGGGGCTTTGGCAATCAGCCCCAGCATTTT
TRBJ2-7,-,-,TRBV14,CASSAQKGEQCF,TGTGCCAGCAGCGCCCAAAAGGGCGAGCAGTGCTTC